The following is a T cell receptor beta chain sequence with its context. What antigen it recognizes has not been identified. One base away there is no much larger clone; base qualities are not given. In the prospective study, participants were roughly 18 to 100 years old, resided in about 25 geographic areas of the United States, and were enrolled through a virtual design. In the prospective study, participants were assigned to cohorts based on the clinical history participants reported in a screening survey and a study questionnaire. Each participant in the prospective study had whole blood, serum and a nasopharyngeal or oropharyngeal swab collected by mobile phlebotomists. Over a 2-month period, participants in the prospective study had the option of providing additional blood draws and questionnaires. Before DNA extraction, prospective study blood samples were shipped either frozen or at room temperature.

The junction shows trimming of 6 bases on V and 2 bases on J, plus 19 bases between the germline ends. The CDR3 numbers 16 residues from cysteine through phenylalanine. Here the CDR3 DNA is all that survives: 48 bases in frame from base 1. According to the germline V gene, CDR1 reads SNHLY and CDR2 reads FYNNEI. The immunoSEQ Assay, a bias-controlled multiplex PCR, was used to amplify TCRbeta CDR3 regions from genomic DNA. Per the source publication's procedure: Nucleated cell counts per sample were estimated from amplification of reference gene primers within the assay. To quantify the absolute abundance of each unique TCRbeta CDR3 rearrangement, sequence reads were collapsed and filtered. For each sample, productive Simpson clonality was calculated as the square root of Simpson's diversity index over productive rearrangements. Held by TCRdb, this immuneACCESS table contains in-frame sequences only and omits some clones. Under half of the omission traces to an unresolved V gene where checked; the cause of the rest is unknown. V and J calls and clone size follow that table, whereas D and trimming were derived from the DNA. The sample profile shows fewer than 350,000 clones; roughly 93% of them were found once. The leading ten clones occupy approximately 2.5% of the sample.

This entry is derived from a study of blood T cell repertoires in COVID-19 (dated by TCRdb to 2018 to 2020). Study-level background: The collaborator samples originated in the United States, Italy and Spain and spanned the acute and convalescent phases of COVID-19. The material from the prospective study consisted of cDNA or gDNA derived from T cells, B-cell-depleted T cells, or PBMCs. Subjects who had been exposed to COVID-19, were actively infected with it, or had recovered from it provided the deeply sampled blood TCRbeta repertoires that made up the dataset. A freely available public database, intended as a resource for researchers studying the immune response to SARS-CoV-2, is where the repertoires were released. The samples were drawn from two sources: the first 160 participants of the ongoing ImmuneRACE study, and approximately 1,300 subjects contributed by 6 global collaborators. Sample metadata almost always included a de-identified subject ID, COVID-19 status, age in years and sex. HLA class I and class II types, where available, came from metadata supplied by the sample provider rather than from assay-based typing. General findings and caveats noted by the study authors: The amount of clinical and demographic metadata varied by source and participant and was provided uncurated.

The sequence links TRBV2 to TRBJ2-5; TRBD2 might be the D gene, on 6 matching bases. The sequencing sample was made of PBMCs or T cells enriched from blood (not recorded which). The source of this sequence is a woman between 40 and 50 years old with acute COVID-19. The DNA sequence is as follows: TGTGCCAGCAGATTCACCGGGACTGCCTATCAAGAGACCCAGTACTTC. It is translated as CASRFTGTAYQETQYF.